The 27 T cell receptor beta chains given below trace back to one sample, sequenced in a study of regulatory T cells in long-lasting Graves disease. Time point indicated: newly diagnosed GD, antithyroid drugs for less than 3 months. From RNA extracted from PBMCs, the TCR library was made. The TCR beta library used iRepertoire HTBI primers with Arm-PCR amplification of CDR3. From the multiplex PCR reads, TCRdb called clonotypes with MiXCR, one entry per CDR3 protein. The top ten clones hold around 13% of a sample with approximately 270,000 distinct CDR3 sequences, about 20% of them seen once. These data are also associated with another study on T cells in Graves' hyperthyroidism and ophthalmopathy.

The material was peripheral blood mononuclear cells (PBMCs), obtained at new diagnosis, from a patient treated with antithyroid drugs. These receptors all come from a woman aged 25 to 39 with Graves disease.

This clonotype was counted ten times or more. V usage is TRBV5-1 and J usage is TRBJ2-7; the D is unclear. The CDR3 is made up of 14 amino acids. Trimming pared 4 bases from V and 5 bases from J, leaving 16 bases between. Per the germline V gene, CDR1 is SGHRS and CDR2 is YFSETQ. CDR3 protein: CASSIGPQGNEQYF. For the CDR3, the DNA is TGCGCCAGCAGCATCGGCCCCCAAGGGAACGAGCAGTACTTC.

A note on this clonotype: This likely stems from a read error, as it lies one base from a far larger clone. This rearrangement joins TRBV12-3 or TRBV12-4 to TRBJ2-3; 9 bases line up with TRBD2. This CDR3 has 18 residues. CDR3 sequence reads: CAISESLVQRGDTDTQYF. DNA for the CDR3: TGTGCCATCAGTGAGTCCCTCGTCCAGCGGGGGGACACAGATACGCAGTATTTT.

In its sample, this clonotype was seen many times. The rearrangement links TRBV20-1 to TRBJ2-5, with 8 bases identical to TRBD2. CDR1 and CDR2 (germline): DFQATT, SNEGSKA (reference sequence). The length of the CDR3 is 15 residues. V lost 5 bases and J lost 4; bases outside the gene matches: 12. The CDR3 sequence is CSAEQGLGVSETQYF. The CDR3 coding sequence is TGCAGTGCTGAGCAGGGACTAGGGGTCTCAGAGACCCAGTACTTC.

Notes on this clonotype: This sequence may be a read error, since a much larger clone differs from it by one base. V is TRBV12-3 or TRBV12-4 and J is TRBJ2-7; a possible D gene is TRBD2 (7 bases). V lost 3 bases, J lost 6 bases, and 18 bases lay in between. CDR3 length: 15 residues. CDR3 sequence: CASSFVDSGTGEQYF. Written as DNA, the CDR3 is TGTGCCAGCAGTTTTGTGGACAGCGGGACTGGCGAGCAGTACTTC.

The genes are TRBV3-1 and TRBJ1-4; unclear D gene. V dropped 5 bases and J dropped 0 bases, with 13 bases sitting between them. The CDR3 is made up of 16 amino acids. From germline, CDR1 is LGHDT and CDR2 YNNKEL (reference sequence). The CDR3 loop is CASSLRPISTNEKLFF. DNA of the CDR3: TGTGCCAGCAGCTTGCGGCCTATCTCAACTAATGAAAAACTGTTTTTT.

This clonotype showed up many times. V usage is TRBV19 and J usage is TRBJ1-1; D possibly corresponds to TRBD1 (5 bases). Germline values: CDR1 LNHDA, CDR2 SQIVND (reference sequence). Trimming left V 2 bases short and J 4 bases short, with 8 bases between. The CDR3 runs 13 residues. The CDR3 coding sequence is TGTGCCAGTAGTATATGGCAGGGCACTGAAGCTTTCTTT. This encodes CASSIWQGTEAFF.

This clonotype was seen at least ten times. The V and J genes are TRBV5-1 and TRBJ2-3; D not resolved. Trimming stripped 7 bases from V and 2 bases from J, with 14 bases between. From germline, CDR1 is SGHRS and CDR2 YFSETQ. The CDR3 length is 14 residues. The chain's CDR3 is CASGKLTPTDTQYF. The CDR3 bases are TGCGCCAGCGGAAAATTGACACCCACAGATACGCAGTATTTT.

The sample holds many counts of this clonotype. The chain joins TRBV20-1 to TRBJ2-5; 7 bases line up with TRBD2. CDR1 and CDR2 from the germline V gene are DFQATT and SNEGSKA (reference sequence). The V and J ends lost 0 bases and 4 bases, in that order; junction bases with no gene match: 11. This CDR3 region has 16 residues. The CDR3 DNA is TGCAGTGCTAGAGATCCCGCTACTAGCGTCAGAGAGACCCAGTACTTC. It codes for CSARDPATSVRETQYF.

This clonotype came up many times. The chain joins TRBV20-1 to TRBJ2-7; 14 bases match TRBD2. CDR1 is DFQATT, CDR2 SNEGSKA, per germline (reference sequence). Trimming took 6 bases from V and 4 from J; bases not matched to a gene: 5. CDR3 length: 14 residues. CDR3 amino acids: CSAQTSGGAYEQYF. The CDR3 DNA is TGCAGTGCCCAGACTAGCGGGGGGGCGTACGAGCAGTACTTC.

This clonotype was picked up many times. The V call is TRBV6-1, the J call TRBJ1-5, with D possibly matching TRBD1 (6 bases). The germline V gene encodes CDR1 MNHNS and CDR2 SASEGT. V was cut by 2 bases and J by 0 bases, with 11 bases left in between. This CDR3 comprises 16 residues. The chain's CDR3 is CASSELDSHSNQPQHF. The CDR3, as DNA: TGTGCCAGCAGTGAATTGGACAGCCATAGCAATCAGCCCCAGCATTTT.

This clonotype was found many times. This chain joins TRBV4-1 and TRBJ1-2, with D maybe TRBD1 (5 bases). The germline V gene has CDR1 MGHRA and CDR2 YSYEKL. The CDR3 is 18 residues long. The V end lost 6 bases, the J end lost 3 bases, and 26 bases lay between the germline ends. The CDR3 DNA sequence: TGCGCCAGCAGACGGAGCCTTGGGGGATCGGAAACGCACTATGGCTACACCTTC. Amino acids: CASRRSLGGSETHYGYTF.

This clonotype was seen repeatedly, ten times or more. The chain has TRBV11-2 and TRBJ1-6; no clear D. Germline assignment: CDR1 SGHAT and CDR2 FQNNGV. V shed 1 base and J shed 4 bases, with 8 bases lying between them. CDR3 length: 15 amino acids. Written as DNA, the CDR3 is TGTGCCAGCAGCTTAGCTCCAGGATATAATTCACCCCTCCACTTT. Residues: CASSLAPGYNSPLHF.

Notes on this clonotype: A read error may be the cause here, since a much bigger clone is one base away. CDR3 bases: TGCGCCAGCAGCACGGGACAGGGTTCCGGGGAGCTGTCTTTT. This gives the protein CASSTGQGSGELSF. The genes are TRBV5-1 and TRBJ2-2, with 9 positions matching TRBD1. Germline CDR1 SGHRS, CDR2 YFSETQ. The CDR3 length is 14 residues. Based on the CDR3 plus reference TRBV5-1 and TRBJ2-2, the full variable domain is KAGVTQTPRYLIKTRGQQVTLSCSPISGHRSVSWYQQTPGQGLQFLFEYFSETQRNKGNFPGRFSGRQFSNSRSEMNVSTLELGDSALYLCASSTGQGSGELSFGEGSRLTVL.

Of note for this clonotype: A much larger clone sits a single nucleotide away, making a read error possible. V is TRBV29-1 and J is TRBJ2-1, with 7 positions matching TRBD2. Germline CDR1 reads SQVTM; CDR2 reads ANQGSEA. The CDR3 runs 12 residues. CDR3 nucleotide sequence: TGCAGCCTATCCCGGGACTACAATGAGCGGTTCTTC. Translating gives CSLSRDYNERFF.

This clonotype was picked up many times. The chain has TRBV6-5 and TRBJ2-4; 8 nucleotides align to TRBD1. With 4 bases clipped from V and 7 bases from J, the junction kept 3 bases outside the gene matches. CDR1 and CDR2 from the germline V gene are MNHEY and SVGAGI. The CDR3 spans 13 residues. The CDR3 DNA follows: TGTGCCAGCAGTTCGACAGGGGACAACATTCAGTACTTC. Protein: CASSSTGDNIQYF.

This clonotype was detected ten times or more. The chain combines TRBV12-3 or TRBV12-4 with TRBJ1-4, with D possibly matching TRBD1 (6 bases). V shed 3 bases and J shed 3 bases, with 8 bases lying between them. This CDR3 has 14 amino acids. The CDR3 protein is CASSFRTANEKLFF. The CDR3 DNA follows: TGTGCCAGCAGTTTCCGGACAGCTAATGAAAAACTGTTTTTT.

To note about this clonotype: A much larger clone is a single base away; this may be a read error. The V call is TRBV5-4, the J call TRBJ1-1; D is perhaps TRBD1 (5 bases). Germline CDR1 and CDR2: SGHNT and YYREEE (reference sequence). V was trimmed by 1 base and J by 4 bases, leaving 11 bases between them. This CDR3 contains 14 residues. CDR3 in DNA: TGTGCCAGCAGCTTGCAGGGAGCGAGCACTGAAGCTTTCTTT. The encoded protein is CASSLQGASTEAFF.

This clonotype was seen at least ten times. This chain joins TRBV12-3 or TRBV12-4 and TRBJ1-3; TRBD1 is a possible D gene (6 bases). CDR3 size: 16 residues. V lost 6 bases and J lost 0, with 15 bases in between. The CDR3 DNA is TGTGCCAGCAGGGATACAGGGTTCAGCTCTGGAAACACCATATATTTT. Translating gives CASRDTGFSSGNTIYF.

In its sample, this clonotype was seen a few times. The V call is TRBV9, the J call TRBJ2-1, with TRBD2 matching over 13 bases. Germline loops: CDR1 SGDLS, CDR2 YYNGEE. After removal of 4 bases from V and 4 bases from J, the junction contained 8 bases not matched to a gene. This CDR3 has 17 residues. The CDR3 here is CASSLGLAGPSYNEQFF. The CDR3 nucleotides are TGTGCCAGCAGCCTGGGACTAGCGGGGCCATCGTACAATGAGCAGTTCTTC. Full variable domain (rest looked up from reference TRBV9 and TRBJ2-1): DSGVTQTPKHLITATGQRVTLRCSPRSGDLSVYWYQQSLDQGLQFLIQYYNGEERAKGNILERFSAQQFPDLHSELNLSSLELGDSALYFCASSLGLAGPSYNEQFFGPGTRLTVL.

This clonotype was found many times. The V and J genes are TRBV6-2 or TRBV6-3 and TRBJ1-1, with 10 bases identical to TRBD1. V shed 5 bases, J shed 8 bases, and the junction held 8 bases outside the gene matches. Germline lookup yields CDR1 MNHEY and CDR2 SVGEGT. The CDR3 loop spans 14 amino acids. CDR3 residues: CASSRDRGTNEAFF. CDR3 DNA sequence: TGTGCCAGCAGTAGGGACAGGGGTACGAACGAAGCTTTCTTT.

The sample holds many counts of this clonotype. The V gene is TRBV27, the J gene TRBJ2-7; D is unclear. Germline lookup yields CDR1 MNHEY and CDR2 SMNVEV (reference sequence). Trimming removed 7 bases from V and 2 bases from J, with 12 bases in between. This CDR3 comprises 13 residues. The CDR3 reads CASKGNSAYEQYF. The CDR3 DNA reads as TGTGCCAGCAAGGGTAACAGCGCCTACGAGCAGTACTTC.

In this sample, this clonotype turned up many times. The rearrangement joins TRBV20-1 to TRBJ1-6; 7 bases line up with TRBD1. CDR1 is DFQATT, CDR2 SNEGSKA, per germline (reference sequence). The CDR3 is 16 residues long. V lost 2 bases to trimming and J lost 3 bases; unmatched junction nucleotides: 7. This chain's CDR3 is CSARTEGADYNSPLHF. The CDR3 nucleotides read TGCAGTGCTAGAACGGAGGGGGCTGACTATAATTCACCCCTCCACTTT.

The gene calls are TRBV19 and TRBJ1-6; TRBD1 agrees at 10 bases. V was pared by 4 bases and J by 2 bases, with 8 bases of the junction left unmatched. The CDR3 is 18 amino acids. The germline V gene has CDR1 LNHDA and CDR2 SQIVND (reference sequence). CDR3: CASSRASGTGAYNSPLHF. The CDR3 bases are TGTGCCAGTAGTAGGGCCTCCGGGACAGGGGCCTATAATTCACCCCTCCACTTT.

This clonotype has a count of ten or more. V gene TRBV5-1 combines with J gene TRBJ2-3; no definite D call. The CDR3 has 14 amino acids. V gave up 1 base and J gave up 0 bases, with 6 bases separating them. In germline, CDR1 is SGHRS, CDR2 YFSETQ. CDR3 DNA: TGCGCCAGCAGCTTGTCTCGCAGCACAGATACGCAGTATTTT. It translates to CASSLSRSTDTQYF.

The chain employs TRBV6-1 and TRBJ1-6; D remains unclear. Trimming left V 6 bases short and J 8 bases short, with 8 bases between. Germline V CDR1 and CDR2: MNHNS, SASEGT. The CDR3 has 12 amino acids. In DNA, the CDR3 is TGTGCCAGCAGGCAAGAGGATTCACCCCTCCACTTT. Translated: CASRQEDSPLHF.

This clonotype came up many times. The chain couples TRBV15 to TRBJ1-5; D ambiguous. Per the germline V gene, CDR1 is LNHNV and CDR2 is YYDKDF (reference sequence). This CDR3 has 14 amino acids. With 0 bases removed from V and 5 bases from J, the gap between germline ends came to 8 bases. The CDR3 region is CATSRDMGYQPQHF. The CDR3 bases are TGTGCCACCAGCAGAGATATGGGGTATCAGCCCCAGCATTTT.

There are many counts of this clonotype. The V gene is TRBV12-3 or TRBV12-4, the J gene TRBJ2-1; D could derive from TRBD1 or TRBD2 (5 bases each). V lost 0 bases to trimming and J lost 8 bases, with 20 bases between them. The CDR3 covers 17 residues. In DNA, the CDR3 is TGTGCCAGCAGTTTAGCACACGGGGACGGGGAAGTGGATGAGCAGTTCTTC. It is translated as CASSLAHGDGEVDEQFF.